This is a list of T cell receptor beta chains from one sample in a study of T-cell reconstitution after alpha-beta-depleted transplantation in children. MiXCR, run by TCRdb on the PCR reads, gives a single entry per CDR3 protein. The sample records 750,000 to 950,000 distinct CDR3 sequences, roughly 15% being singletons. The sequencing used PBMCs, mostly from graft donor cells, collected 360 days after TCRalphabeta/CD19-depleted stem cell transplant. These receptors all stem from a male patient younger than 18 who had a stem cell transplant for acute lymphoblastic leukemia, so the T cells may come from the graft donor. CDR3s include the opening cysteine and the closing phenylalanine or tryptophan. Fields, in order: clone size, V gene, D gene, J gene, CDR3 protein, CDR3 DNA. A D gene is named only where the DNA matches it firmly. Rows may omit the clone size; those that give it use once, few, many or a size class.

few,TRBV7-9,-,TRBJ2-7,CASSLSAMLTAYEQYF,TGTGCCAGCAGCTTATCGGCGATGTTGACAGCCTACGAGCAGTACTTC
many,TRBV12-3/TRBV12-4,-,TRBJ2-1,CASTREFGEQFF,TGTGCCAGCACCAGGGAGTTTGGGGAGCAGTTCTTC
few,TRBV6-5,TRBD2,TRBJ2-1,CASSYSFGASGKLHNEQFF,TGTGCCAGCAGTTACTCGTTTGGCGCTAGCGGGAAACTCCACAATGAGCAGTTCTTC
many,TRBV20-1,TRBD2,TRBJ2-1,CSASAGTRRIEQFF,TGCAGTGCTAGTGCCGGGACTAGGAGAATTGAGCAGTTCTTC
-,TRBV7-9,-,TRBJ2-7,CASSLGDRRNEQYF,TGTGCCAGCAGCTTAGGTGACAGGAGGAACGAGCAGTACTTC
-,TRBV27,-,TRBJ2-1,CASKRAYNEQFF,TGTGCCAGCAAGCGGGCTTACAATGAGCAGTTCTTC
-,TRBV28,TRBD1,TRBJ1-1,CASRPQGVTNTEAFF,TGTGCCAGCAGACCCCAGGGGGTCACGAACACTGAAGCTTTCTTT
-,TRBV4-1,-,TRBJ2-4,CASSQSVGFLAKNIQYF,TGCGCCAGCAGCCAATCAGTTGGCTTTCTAGCCAAAAACATTCAGTACTTC
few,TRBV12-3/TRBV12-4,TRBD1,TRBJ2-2,CAAGDRGTTGELFF,TGTGCCGCAGGAGACAGGGGCACCACCGGGGAGCTGTTTTTT
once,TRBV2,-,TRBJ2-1,CASSASLANPYNEQFF,TGTGCCAGCAGCGCATCCCTAGCGAATCCCTACAATGAGCAGTTCTTC
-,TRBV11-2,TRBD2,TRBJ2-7,CASSGRLAVHGEQYF,TGTGCCAGCAGCGGGCGACTAGCGGTGCATGGGGAGCAGTACTTC
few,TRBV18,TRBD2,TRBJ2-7,CASSPLIAGDRYEQYF,TGTGCCAGCTCACCACTGATAGCGGGAGATAGGTACGAGCAGTACTTC
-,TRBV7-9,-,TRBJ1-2,CASREDYGYTF,TGTGCCAGCAGGGAAGATTATGGCTACACCTTC
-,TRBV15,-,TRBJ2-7,CATSRVGLFYEQYF,TGTGCCACCAGCAGGGTGGGACTTTTCTACGAGCAGTACTTC
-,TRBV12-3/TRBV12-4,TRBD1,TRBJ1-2,CASRRGGAVYGYTF,TGTGCCAGCAGACGAGGGGGCGCGGTCTATGGCTACACCTTC
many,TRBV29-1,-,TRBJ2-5,CSVGGGETQYF,TGCAGCGTTGGAGGGGGAGAGACCCAGTACTTC
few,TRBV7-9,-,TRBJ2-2,CASSLAPLRENTGELFF,TGTGCCAGCAGCTTAGCGCCGCTACGGGAGAACACCGGGGAGCTGTTTTTT
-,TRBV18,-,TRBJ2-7,CASSPAQGSYEQYF,TGTGCCAGCTCACCCGCTCAGGGTTCCTACGAGCAGTACTTC
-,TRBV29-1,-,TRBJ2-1,CSVLAGTYYNEQFF,TGCAGCGTCCTCGCCGGGACCTATTACAATGAGCAGTTCTTC
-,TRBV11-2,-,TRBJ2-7,CASSYSGPYYEQYF,TGTGCCAGCAGTTACTCGGGACCCTACTACGAGCAGTACTTC
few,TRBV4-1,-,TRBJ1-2,CASSQINLPGQREDYGYTF,TGCGCCAGCAGCCAAATTAATCTTCCGGGACAAAGGGAGGACTATGGCTACACCTTC
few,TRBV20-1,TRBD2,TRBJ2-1,CSASPGRLRVNEQFF,TGCAGTGCTAGCCCCGGGAGGTTGAGAGTGAATGAGCAGTTCTTC
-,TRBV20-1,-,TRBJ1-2,CSARDHIGTANYGYTF,TGCAGTGCTAGAGATCATATAGGCACTGCTAACTATGGCTACACCTTC
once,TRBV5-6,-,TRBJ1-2,CASSPQGKGGYTF,TGTGCCAGCAGCCCCCAGGGGAAGGGAGGCTACACCTTC
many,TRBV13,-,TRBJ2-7,CASSLALGAREQYF,TGTGCCAGCAGCTTAGCTTTGGGGGCGCGGGAGCAGTACTTC
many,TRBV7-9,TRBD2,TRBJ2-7,CASSFAGGLYEQYF,TGTGCCAGCAGCTTTGCGGGAGGCCTCTACGAGCAGTACTTC
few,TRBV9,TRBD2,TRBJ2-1,CASSPWTSGRRNEQFF,TGTGCCAGCAGCCCCTGGACTAGCGGGAGGAGAAATGAGCAGTTCTTC
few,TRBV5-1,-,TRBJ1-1,CASSLHRPGFLNTEAFF,TGCGCCAGCAGCCTCCACCGCCCGGGTTTCCTGAACACTGAAGCTTTCTTT
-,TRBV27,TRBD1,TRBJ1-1,CASSLWSGGTEAFF,TGTGCCAGCAGTCTTTGGTCAGGGGGGACTGAAGCTTTCTTT
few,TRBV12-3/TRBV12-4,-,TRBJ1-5,CASRREGSNQPQHF,TGTGCCAGCAGACGAGAGGGTAGCAATCAGCCCCAGCATTTT
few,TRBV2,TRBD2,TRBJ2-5,CASSSSGRVETQYF,TGTGCCAGCAGTTCTAGCGGGAGAGTAGAGACCCAGTACTTC
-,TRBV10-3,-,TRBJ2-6,CAISESGISGANVLTF,TGTGCCATCAGTGAGTCGGGAATCTCTGGGGCCAACGTCCTGACTTTC
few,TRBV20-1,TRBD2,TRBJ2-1,CSARDNREAYNEQFF,TGCAGTGCTAGAGATAACCGGGAGGCTTACAATGAGCAGTTCTTC
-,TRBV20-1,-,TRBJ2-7,CSAASRSSYEQYF,TGCAGTGCTGCCTCTAGAAGCTCCTACGAGCAGTACTTC
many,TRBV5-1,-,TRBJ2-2,CASSQGQGELFF,TGCGCCAGCTCCCAGGGCCAGGGGGAGCTGTTTTTT
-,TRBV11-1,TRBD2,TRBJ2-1,CASSLSAQVELAVYNEQFF,TGTGCCAGCAGCTTATCTGCGCAGGTGGAACTAGCGGTGTACAATGAGCAGTTCTTC
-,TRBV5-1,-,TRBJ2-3,CASSEGGNTDTQYF,TGCGCCAGCTCGGAGGGGGGCAACACAGATACGCAGTATTTT
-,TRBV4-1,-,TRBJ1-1,CASSQVWSTEAFF,TGCGCCAGCAGCCAAGTTTGGTCAACCGAAGCTTTCTTT
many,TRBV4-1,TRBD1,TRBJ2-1,CASSQVGQGVRDEQFF,TGCGCCAGCAGCCAAGTGGGCCAGGGGGTGCGCGATGAGCAGTTCTTC
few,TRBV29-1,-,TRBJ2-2,CSVAMDRNTGELFF,TGCAGCGTTGCAATGGATCGGAACACCGGGGAGCTGTTTTTT
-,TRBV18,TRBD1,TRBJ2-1,CASSRQLDRTYNEQFF,TGTGCCAGCTCACGCCAATTGGACAGGACCTACAATGAGCAGTTCTTC
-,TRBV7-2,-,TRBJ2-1,CASSLTIANEQFF,TGTGCCAGCAGCTTAACTATAGCCAATGAGCAGTTCTTC
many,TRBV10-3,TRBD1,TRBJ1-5,CAISESGGQGDQPQHF,TGTGCCATCAGTGAGTCAGGGGGACAGGGAGATCAGCCCCAGCATTTT
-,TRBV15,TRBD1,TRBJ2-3,CATSTRDSSTDTQYF,TGTGCCACCAGCACACGGGACAGTAGCACAGATACGCAGTATTTT
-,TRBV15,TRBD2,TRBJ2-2,CATSRVLAGTGELFF,TGTGCCACCAGCAGAGTACTAGCGGGGACCGGGGAGCTGTTTTTT
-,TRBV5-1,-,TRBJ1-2,CASSPGTLIQYGYTF,TGCGCCAGCAGCCCCGGGACCCTAATCCAGTATGGCTACACCTTC
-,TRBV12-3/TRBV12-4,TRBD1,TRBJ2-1,CASSLGQGQGEQFF,TGTGCCAGCAGTTTGGGACAGGGGCAAGGGGAGCAGTTCTTC
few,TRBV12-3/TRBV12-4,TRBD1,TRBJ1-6,CASRAGGFYNSPLHF,TGTGCCAGCAGAGCAGGGGGATTCTATAATTCACCCCTCCACTTT
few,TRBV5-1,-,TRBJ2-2,CASGPGYTGELFF,TGCGCCAGCGGGCCAGGGTACACCGGGGAGCTGTTTTTT
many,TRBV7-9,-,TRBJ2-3,CASSLQVTDTQYF,TGTGCCAGCAGCTTACAGGTCACAGATACGCAGTATTTT
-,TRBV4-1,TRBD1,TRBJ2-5,CASSQVSGTGGPGTRWETQYF,TGCGCCAGCAGCCAAGTCTCCGGGACAGGGGGCCCAGGGACTCGCTGGGAGACCCAGTACTTC
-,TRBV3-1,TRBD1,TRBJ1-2,CASSRQGGRLFF,TGTGCCAGCAGCCGTCAGGGGGGGCGCCTTTTCTTC
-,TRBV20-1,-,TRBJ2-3,CSATRDGTDTQYF,TGCAGTGCTACTCGGGACGGCACAGATACGCAGTATTTT
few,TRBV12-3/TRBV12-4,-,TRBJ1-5,CASSFAENQPQHF,TGTGCCAGCAGTTTTGCGGAAAATCAGCCCCAGCATTTT
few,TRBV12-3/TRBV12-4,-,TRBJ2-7,CASSSRRHEQYF,TGTGCCAGCAGTTCCAGACGCCACGAGCAGTACTTC
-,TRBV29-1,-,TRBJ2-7,CSVRTPYEQYF,TGCAGCGTCAGGACACCCTACGAGCAGTACTTC
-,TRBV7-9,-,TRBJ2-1,CASSPGTASSYNEQFF,TGTGCCAGCAGCCCCGGAACAGCGAGCTCCTACAATGAGCAGTTCTTC
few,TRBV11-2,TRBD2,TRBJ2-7,CASSITSGKVALEQYF,TGTGCCAGCAGCATAACTAGCGGGAAGGTCGCTTTGGAGCAGTACTTC
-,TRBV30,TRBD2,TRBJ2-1,CAWSVGAGGQFF,TGTGCCTGGAGTGTTGGGGCGGGAGGGCAGTTCTTC